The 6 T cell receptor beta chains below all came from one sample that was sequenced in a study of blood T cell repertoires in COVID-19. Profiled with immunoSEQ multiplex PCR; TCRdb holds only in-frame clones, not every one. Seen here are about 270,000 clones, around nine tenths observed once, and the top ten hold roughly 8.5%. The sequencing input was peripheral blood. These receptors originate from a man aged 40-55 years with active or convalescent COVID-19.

CDR3 region: CAARGDVAKHYTF. The CDR3 DNA follows: TGTGCCGCCCGGGGAGACGTAGCTAAGCACTACACCTTC. This chain links TRBV7-9 with TRBJ1-2; no definite D call. The V end lost 11 bases, the J end lost 10 bases, and 23 bases lay between the germline ends. The CDR3 has 13 amino acids. The germline gives CDR1 SEHNR, CDR2 FQNEAQ (reference sequence).

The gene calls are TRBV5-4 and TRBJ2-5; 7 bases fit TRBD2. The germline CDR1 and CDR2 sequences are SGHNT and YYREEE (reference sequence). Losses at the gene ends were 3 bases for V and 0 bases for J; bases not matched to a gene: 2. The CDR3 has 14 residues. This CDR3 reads CASSSRENQETQYF. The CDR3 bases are TGTGCCAGCAGCTCGCGGGAGAACCAAGAGACCCAGTACTTC. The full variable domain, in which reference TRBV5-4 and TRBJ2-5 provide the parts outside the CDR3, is ETGVTQSPTHLIKTRGQQVTLRCSSQSGHNTVSWYQQALGQGPQFIFQYYREEENGRGNFPPRFSGLQFPNYSSELNVNALELDDSALYLCASSSRENQETQYFGPGTRLLVL.

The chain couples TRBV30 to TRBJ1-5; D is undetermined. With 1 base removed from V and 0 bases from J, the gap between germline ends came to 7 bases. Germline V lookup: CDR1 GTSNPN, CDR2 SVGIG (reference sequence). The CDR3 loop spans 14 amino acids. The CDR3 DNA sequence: TGTGCCTGGAGTGGACTTTCTAGCAATCAGCCCCAGCATTTT. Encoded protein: CAWSGLSSNQPQHF.

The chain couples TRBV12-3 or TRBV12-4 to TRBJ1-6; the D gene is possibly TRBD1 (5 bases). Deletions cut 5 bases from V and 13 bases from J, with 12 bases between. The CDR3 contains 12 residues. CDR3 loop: CASSTNGGPLHF. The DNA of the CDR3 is TGTGCCAGCAGTACCAACGGGGGGCCCCTCCACTTT.

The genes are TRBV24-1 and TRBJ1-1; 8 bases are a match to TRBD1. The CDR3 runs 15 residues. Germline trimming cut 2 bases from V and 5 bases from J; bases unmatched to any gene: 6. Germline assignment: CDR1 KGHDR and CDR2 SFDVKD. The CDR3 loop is CATSDSTGGRTEAFF. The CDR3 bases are TGTGCCACCAGTGATTCTACAGGGGGGAGGACTGAAGCTTTCTTT.

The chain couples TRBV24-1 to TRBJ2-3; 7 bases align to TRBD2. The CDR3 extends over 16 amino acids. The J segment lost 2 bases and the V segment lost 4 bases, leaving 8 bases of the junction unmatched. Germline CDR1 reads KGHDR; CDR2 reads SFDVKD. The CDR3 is CATSDKTSAFTDTQYF. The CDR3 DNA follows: TGTGCCACCAGTGACAAAACTAGCGCGTTCACAGATACGCAGTATTTT.